This entry describes one T cell receptor beta chain. The sample originates from a study of blood T cell repertoires in COVID-19. Study-level information: From the United States, Italy and Spain came samples of acute and convalescent COVID-19. PBMCs, B-cell-depleted T cells, or T cells provided the cDNA or gDNA that made up the material.

V lost 5 bases to trimming and J lost 5 bases, with 12 bases between them. The germline V gene has CDR1 SGHTA and CDR2 FQGNSA. The CDR3 is 13 residues long. In the study's own analysis: Researchers report that nucleated cell counts were estimated from reference gene primer amplification. Measured with immunoSEQ multiplex PCR; TCRdb has only the in-frame clones, and not every one. The V and J calls and the clone size are those of that table, but D and trimming were determined from the DNA. The sample carries a few hundred thousand clones, roughly 80% recorded once. This clonotype was obtained from a woman aged 25 to 39 who had recovered from COVID-19. The chain carries TRBV7-2 and TRBJ1-2; tentatively, D is TRBD1 (5 bases). Sequencing used peripheral blood. CDR3: CASSQGLGYGYTF. The CDR3 coding sequence is TGTGCCAGCAGCCAGGGTCTTGGGTATGGCTACACCTTC.